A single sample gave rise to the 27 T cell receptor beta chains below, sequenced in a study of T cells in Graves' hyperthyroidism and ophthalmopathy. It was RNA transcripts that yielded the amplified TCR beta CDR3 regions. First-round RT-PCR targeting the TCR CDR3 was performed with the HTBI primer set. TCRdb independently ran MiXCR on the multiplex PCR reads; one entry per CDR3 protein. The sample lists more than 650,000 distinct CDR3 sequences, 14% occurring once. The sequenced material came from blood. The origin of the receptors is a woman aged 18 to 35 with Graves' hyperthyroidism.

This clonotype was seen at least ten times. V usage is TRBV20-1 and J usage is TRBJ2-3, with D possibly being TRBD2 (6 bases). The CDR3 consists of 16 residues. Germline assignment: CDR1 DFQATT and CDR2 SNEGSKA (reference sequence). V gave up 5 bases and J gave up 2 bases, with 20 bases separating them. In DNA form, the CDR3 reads TGCAGTGCTCCCCAAAATTCGTGGGGGGTCACAGATACGCAGTATTTT. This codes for CSAPQNSWGVTDTQYF.

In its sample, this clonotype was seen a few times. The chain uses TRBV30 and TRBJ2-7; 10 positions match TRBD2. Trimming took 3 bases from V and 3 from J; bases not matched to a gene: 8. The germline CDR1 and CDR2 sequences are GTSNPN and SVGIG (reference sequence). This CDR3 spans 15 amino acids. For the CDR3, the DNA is TGTGCCTGGAGCGCAATAGCGGGAGGTGACTACGAGCAGTACTTC. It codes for CAWSAIAGGDYEQYF.

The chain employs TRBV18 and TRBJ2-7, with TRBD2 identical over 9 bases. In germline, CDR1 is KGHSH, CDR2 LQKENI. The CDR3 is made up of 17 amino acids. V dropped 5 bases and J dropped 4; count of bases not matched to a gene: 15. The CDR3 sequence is CASSARAGSGSSYEQYF. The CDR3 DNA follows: TGTGCCAGCTCAGCACGGGCGGGTAGCGGGAGTTCTTACGAGCAGTACTTC.

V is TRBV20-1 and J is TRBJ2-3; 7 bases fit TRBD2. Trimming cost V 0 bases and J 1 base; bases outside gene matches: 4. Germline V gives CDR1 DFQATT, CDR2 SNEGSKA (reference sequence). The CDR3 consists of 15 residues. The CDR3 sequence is CSAREWAGGTDTQYF. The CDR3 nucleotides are TGCAGTGCTAGAGAATGGGCGGGAGGCACAGATACGCAGTATTTT.

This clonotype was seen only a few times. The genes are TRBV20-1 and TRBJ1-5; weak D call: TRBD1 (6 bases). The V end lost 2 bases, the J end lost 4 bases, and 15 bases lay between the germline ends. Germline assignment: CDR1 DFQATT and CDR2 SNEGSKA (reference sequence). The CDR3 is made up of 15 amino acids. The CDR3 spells CSARPTGLLNQPQHF. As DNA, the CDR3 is TGCAGTGCTAGACCGACAGGACTCCTTAATCAGCCCCAGCATTTT.

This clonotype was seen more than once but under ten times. In DNA form, the CDR3 reads TGTGCCAGCAGTTACGGGGGACAGAAAGAGACCCAGTACTTC. It is translated as CASSYGGQKETQYF. The chain employs TRBV6-5 and TRBJ2-5, with 7 bases that match TRBD1. Trimming took 2 bases from V and 3 from J; bases not matched to a gene: 3. This CDR3 spans 14 amino acids. The germline CDR1 and CDR2 sequences are MNHEY and SVGAGI.

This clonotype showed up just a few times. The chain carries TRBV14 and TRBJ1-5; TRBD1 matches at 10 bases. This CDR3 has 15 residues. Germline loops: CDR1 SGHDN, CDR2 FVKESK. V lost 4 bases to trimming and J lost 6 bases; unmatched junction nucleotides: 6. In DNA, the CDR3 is TGTGCCAGCAGCCCCACTCGACAGGGGGCTCAGCCCCAGCATTTT. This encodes CASSPTRQGAQPQHF.

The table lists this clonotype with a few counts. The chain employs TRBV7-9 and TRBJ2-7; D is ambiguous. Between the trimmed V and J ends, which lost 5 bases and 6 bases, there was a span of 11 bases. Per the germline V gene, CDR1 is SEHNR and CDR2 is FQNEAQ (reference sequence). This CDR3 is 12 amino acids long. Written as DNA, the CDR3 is TGTGCCAGCAGCAGACCAGGCCCCGAGCAGTACTTC. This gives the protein CASSRPGPEQYF.

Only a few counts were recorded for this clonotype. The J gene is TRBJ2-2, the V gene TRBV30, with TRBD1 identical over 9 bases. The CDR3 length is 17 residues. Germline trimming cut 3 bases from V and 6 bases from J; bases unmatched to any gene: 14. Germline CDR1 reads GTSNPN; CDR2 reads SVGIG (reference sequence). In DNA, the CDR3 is TGTGCCTGGAGCGCTACCCGGGACAGGGTTTTACCCGGGGAGCTGTTTTTT. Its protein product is CAWSATRDRVLPGELFF.

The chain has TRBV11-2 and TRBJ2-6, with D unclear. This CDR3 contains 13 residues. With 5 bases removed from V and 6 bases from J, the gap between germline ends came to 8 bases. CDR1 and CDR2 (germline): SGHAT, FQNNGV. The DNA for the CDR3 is TGTGCCAGCAGCCCCGGAGTGGCCAACGTCCTGACTTTC. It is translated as CASSPGVANVLTF.

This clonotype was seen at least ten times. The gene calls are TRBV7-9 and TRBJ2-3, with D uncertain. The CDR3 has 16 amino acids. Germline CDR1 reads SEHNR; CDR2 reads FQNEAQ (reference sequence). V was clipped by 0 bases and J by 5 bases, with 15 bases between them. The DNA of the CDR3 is TGTGCCAGCAGCTTAGCGACCGGCCCCGCCAGAGATACGCAGTATTTT. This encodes CASSLATGPARDTQYF.

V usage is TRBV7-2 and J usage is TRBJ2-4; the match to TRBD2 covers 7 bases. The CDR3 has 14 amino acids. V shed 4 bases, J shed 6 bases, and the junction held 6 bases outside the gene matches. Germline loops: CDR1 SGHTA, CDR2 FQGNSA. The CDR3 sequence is CASSWGGGGNIQYF. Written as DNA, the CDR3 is TGTGCCAGCAGCTGGGGGGGTGGGGGAAACATTCAGTACTTC.

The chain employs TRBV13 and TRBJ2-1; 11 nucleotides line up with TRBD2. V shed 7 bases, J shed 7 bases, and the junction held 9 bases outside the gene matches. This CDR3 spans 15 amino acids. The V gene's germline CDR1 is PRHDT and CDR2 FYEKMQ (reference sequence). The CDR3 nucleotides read TGTGCCAGCACTTATCGGACTAGCGGGCTTAATGAGCAGTTCTTC. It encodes CASTYRTSGLNEQFF.

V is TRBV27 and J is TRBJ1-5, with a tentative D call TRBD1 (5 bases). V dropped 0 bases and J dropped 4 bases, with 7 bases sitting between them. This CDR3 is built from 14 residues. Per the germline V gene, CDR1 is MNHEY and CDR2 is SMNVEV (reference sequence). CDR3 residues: CASSLSGENQPQHF. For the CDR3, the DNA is TGTGCCAGCAGTTTATCAGGGGAAAATCAGCCCCAGCATTTT.

The CDR3 loop is CASSQQGLNQPQHF. CDR3 DNA: TGTGCCAGCAGCCAACAGGGCCTCAATCAGCCCCAGCATTTT. This chain uses TRBV12-3 or TRBV12-4 with TRBJ1-5, with D perhaps TRBD1 (6 bases). V lost 6 bases and J lost 3, with 12 bases in between. This CDR3 region has 14 residues.

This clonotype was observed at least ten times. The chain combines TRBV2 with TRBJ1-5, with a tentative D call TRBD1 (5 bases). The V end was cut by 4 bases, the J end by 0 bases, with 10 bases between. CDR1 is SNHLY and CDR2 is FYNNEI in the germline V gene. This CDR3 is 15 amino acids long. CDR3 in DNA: TGTGCCAGCAGTGGGGGACGGGGTAGCAATCAGCCCCAGCATTTT. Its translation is CASSGGRGSNQPQHF.

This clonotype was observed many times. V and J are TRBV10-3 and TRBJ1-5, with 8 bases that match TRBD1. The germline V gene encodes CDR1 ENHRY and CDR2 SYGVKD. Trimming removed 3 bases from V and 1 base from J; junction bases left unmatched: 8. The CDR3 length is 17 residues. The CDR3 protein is CAISDFQGARSNQPQHF. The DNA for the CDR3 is TGTGCCATCAGTGATTTTCAGGGGGCTAGGAGCAATCAGCCCCAGCATTTT.

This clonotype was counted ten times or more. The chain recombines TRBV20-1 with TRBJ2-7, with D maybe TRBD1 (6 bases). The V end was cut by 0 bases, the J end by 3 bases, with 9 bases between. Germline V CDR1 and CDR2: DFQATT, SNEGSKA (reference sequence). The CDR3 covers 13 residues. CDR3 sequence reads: CSARDRTDYEQYF. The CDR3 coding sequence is TGCAGTGCTAGAGATAGGACAGACTACGAGCAGTACTTC.

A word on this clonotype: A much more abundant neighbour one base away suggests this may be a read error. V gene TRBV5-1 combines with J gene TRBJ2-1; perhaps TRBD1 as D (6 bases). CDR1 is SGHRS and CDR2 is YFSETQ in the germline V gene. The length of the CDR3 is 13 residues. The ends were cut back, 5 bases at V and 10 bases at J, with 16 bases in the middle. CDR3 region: CASSVDRVYEQFF. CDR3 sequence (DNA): TGCGCCAGCAGTGTGGACAGAGTCTACGAGCAGTTCTTC.

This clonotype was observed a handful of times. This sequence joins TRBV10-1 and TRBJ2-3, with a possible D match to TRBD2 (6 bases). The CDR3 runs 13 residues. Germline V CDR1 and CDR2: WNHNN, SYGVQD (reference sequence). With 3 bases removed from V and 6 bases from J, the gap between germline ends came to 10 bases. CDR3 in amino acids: CASSDTSLDTQYF. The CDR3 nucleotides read TGCGCCAGCAGTGACACTAGCCTCGATACGCAGTATTTT.

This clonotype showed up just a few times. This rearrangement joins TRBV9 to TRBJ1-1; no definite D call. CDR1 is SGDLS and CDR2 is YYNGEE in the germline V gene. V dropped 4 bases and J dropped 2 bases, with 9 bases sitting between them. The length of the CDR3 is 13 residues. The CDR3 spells CASSRVPNTEAFF. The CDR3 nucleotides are TGTGCCAGCAGCAGGGTACCAAACACTGAAGCTTTCTTT.

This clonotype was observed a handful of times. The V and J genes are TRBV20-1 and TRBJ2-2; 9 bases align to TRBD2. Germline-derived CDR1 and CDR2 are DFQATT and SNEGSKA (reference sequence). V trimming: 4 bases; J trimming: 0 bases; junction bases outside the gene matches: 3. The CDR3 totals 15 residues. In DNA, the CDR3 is TGCAGTGCTACCAGCGGGAGGCCGAACACCGGGGAGCTGTTTTTT. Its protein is CSATSGRPNTGELFF.

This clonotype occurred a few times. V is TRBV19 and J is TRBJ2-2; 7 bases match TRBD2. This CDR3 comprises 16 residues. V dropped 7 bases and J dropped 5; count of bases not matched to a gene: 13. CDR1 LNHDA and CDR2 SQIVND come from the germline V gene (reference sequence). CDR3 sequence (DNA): TGTGCCAGTATACCGTCGGCGGGAGAGGGAACCGGGGAGCTGTTTTTT. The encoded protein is CASIPSAGEGTGELFF.

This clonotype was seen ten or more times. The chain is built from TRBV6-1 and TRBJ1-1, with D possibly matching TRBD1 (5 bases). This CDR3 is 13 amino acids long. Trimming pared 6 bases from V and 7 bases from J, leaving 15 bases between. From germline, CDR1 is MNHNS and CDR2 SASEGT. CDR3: CASSRVGLGEAFF. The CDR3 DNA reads TGTGCCAGCAGCAGGGTCGGTTTAGGTGAAGCTTTCTTT.

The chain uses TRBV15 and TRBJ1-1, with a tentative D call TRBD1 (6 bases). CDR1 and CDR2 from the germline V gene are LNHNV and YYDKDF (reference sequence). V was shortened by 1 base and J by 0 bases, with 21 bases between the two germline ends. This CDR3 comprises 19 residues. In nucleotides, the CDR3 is TGTGCCACCAGCAGAGCTTGGGGCAGGGGTGGGACGATGAACACTGAAGCTTTCTTT. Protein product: CATSRAWGRGGTMNTEAFF.

The CDR3 bases are TGCAGTGCTAGAGATTCCTACGCAGACCAGCCCCAGCATTTT. Amino acids: CSARDSYADQPQHF. The rearrangement joins TRBV20-1 to TRBJ1-5; no clear D. The V gene's germline CDR1 is DFQATT and CDR2 SNEGSKA (reference sequence). V gave up 0 bases and J gave up 7 bases, with 13 bases separating them. The CDR3 spans 14 residues.

In DNA, the CDR3 is TGTGCCAGCAGCCACGGGACAGAAAGGAACACCGGGGAGCTGTTTTTT. Its translation is CASSHGTERNTGELFF. V gene TRBV11-2 combines with J gene TRBJ2-2, with 7 bases identical to TRBD1. Germline CDR1 SGHAT, CDR2 FQNNGV. The V gene end was trimmed by 5 bases and the J gene end by 1 base; junction bases not matched to a gene: 7. CDR3 length: 16 amino acids.